The T cell receptor beta chain under discussion was sequenced for a study of metastatic and nonmetastatic thyroid tumors. For the study at large: The study looked at repertoires side by side in blood and in tumor or nodule tissue from malignant and benign thyroid patients. Overall study results and limits: The study reportedly found significantly higher TCR beta diversity in malignant thyroid tumors than benign nodules, in blood and tumor.

This CDR3 has 20 amino acids. Unmatched junction bases numbered 17, after V lost 4 bases and J lost 2 bases. Germline values: CDR1 LGHNA, CDR2 YNFKEQ. This clone was recorded a few times. Its antigen is currently unknown. Thyroid surgery was preceded by no treatment in any patient. Under the authors' procedure: CDR3 was compared across clinicopathological groups, and the resulting differences were used to build a distant-metastasis classifier for papillary thyroid cancer. MiXCR re-clonotyped the PCR reads for TCRdb. V and J calls and clone size were set by TCRdb, not the authors. Of under 25,000 clones listed, less than 20% are singletons.

What was sequenced was blood. This sequence was found in a female donor with papillary thyroid cancer or a benign thyroid nodule (not recorded which). Some clones in this sample may be carry-over from other donors' samples. This chain uses TRBV4-2 with TRBJ2-3, with TRBD2 matching over 11 bases. This CDR3 is CASSRNSNSGGASSTDTQYF. The DNA for the CDR3 is TGTGCCAGCAGCCGCAACTCGAATAGCGGGGGGGCCTCATCCACAGATACGCAGTATTTT.